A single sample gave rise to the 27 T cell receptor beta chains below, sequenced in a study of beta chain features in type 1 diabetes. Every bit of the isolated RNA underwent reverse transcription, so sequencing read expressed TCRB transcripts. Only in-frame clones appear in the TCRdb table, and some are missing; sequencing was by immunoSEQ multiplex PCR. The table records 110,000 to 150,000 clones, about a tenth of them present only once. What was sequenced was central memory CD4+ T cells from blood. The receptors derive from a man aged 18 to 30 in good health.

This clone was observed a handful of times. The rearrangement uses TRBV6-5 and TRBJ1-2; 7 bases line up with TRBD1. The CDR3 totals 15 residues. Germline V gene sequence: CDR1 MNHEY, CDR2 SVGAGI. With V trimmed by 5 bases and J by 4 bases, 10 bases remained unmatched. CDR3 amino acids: CASSRTRGRGYGYTF. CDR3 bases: TGTGCCAGCAGTCGGACGAGGGGGCGCGGCTATGGCTACACCTTC.

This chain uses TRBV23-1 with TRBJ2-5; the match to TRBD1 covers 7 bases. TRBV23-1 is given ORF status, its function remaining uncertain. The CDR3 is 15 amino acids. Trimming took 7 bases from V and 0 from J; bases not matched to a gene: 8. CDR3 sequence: CASNRDSPYQETQYF. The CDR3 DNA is TGCGCCAGCAACCGGGACAGTCCATACCAAGAGACCCAGTACTTC.

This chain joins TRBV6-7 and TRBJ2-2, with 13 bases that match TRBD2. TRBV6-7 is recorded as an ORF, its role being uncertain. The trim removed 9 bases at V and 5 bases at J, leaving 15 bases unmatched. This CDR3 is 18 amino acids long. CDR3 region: CARAGTEGLAGETGELFF. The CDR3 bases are TGTGCCAGAGCAGGGACTGAAGGACTAGCGGGGGAAACCGGGGAGCTGTTTTTT.

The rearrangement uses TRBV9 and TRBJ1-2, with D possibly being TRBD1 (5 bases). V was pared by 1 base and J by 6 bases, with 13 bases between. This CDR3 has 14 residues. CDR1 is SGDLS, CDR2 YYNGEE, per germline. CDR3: CASSVSMGRDGYTF. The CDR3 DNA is TGTGCCAGCAGCGTATCTATGGGCAGGGATGGCTACACCTTC.

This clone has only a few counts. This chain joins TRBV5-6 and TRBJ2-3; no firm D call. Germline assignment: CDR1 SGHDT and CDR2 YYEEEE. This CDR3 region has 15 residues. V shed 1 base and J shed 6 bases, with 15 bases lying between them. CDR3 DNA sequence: TGTGCCAGCAGCTTGAAACTACCCTACGGGGATACGCAGTATTTT. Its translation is CASSLKLPYGDTQYF. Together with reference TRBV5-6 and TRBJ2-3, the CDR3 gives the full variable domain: DAGVTQSPTHLIKTRGQQVTLRCSPKSGHDTVSWYQQALGQGPQFIFQYYEEEERQRGNFPDRFSGHQFPNYSSELNVNALLLGDSALYLCASSLKLPYGDTQYFGPGTRLTVL.

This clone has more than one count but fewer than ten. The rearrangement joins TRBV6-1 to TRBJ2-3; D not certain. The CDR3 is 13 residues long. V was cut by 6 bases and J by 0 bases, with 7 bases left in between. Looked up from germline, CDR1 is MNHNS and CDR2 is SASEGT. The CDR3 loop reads CASSVPSTDTQYF. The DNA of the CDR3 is TGTGCCAGCAGCGTCCCTAGCACAGATACGCAGTATTTT.

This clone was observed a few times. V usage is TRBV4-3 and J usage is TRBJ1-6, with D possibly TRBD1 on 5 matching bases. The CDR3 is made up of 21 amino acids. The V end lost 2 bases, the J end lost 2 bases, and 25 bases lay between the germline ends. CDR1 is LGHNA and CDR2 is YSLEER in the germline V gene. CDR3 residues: CASSQQDTSNSVMAYNSPLHF. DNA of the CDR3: TGCGCCAGCAGCCAACAGGACACCTCAAATTCGGTAATGGCCTATAATTCACCCCTCCACTTT.

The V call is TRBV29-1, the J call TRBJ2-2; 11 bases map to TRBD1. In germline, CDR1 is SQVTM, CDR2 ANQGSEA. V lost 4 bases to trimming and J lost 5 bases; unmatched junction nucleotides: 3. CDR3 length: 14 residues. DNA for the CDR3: TGCAGCGTTGGGCGGGACAGGGGGACCGGGGAGCTGTTTTTT. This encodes CSVGRDRGTGELFF.

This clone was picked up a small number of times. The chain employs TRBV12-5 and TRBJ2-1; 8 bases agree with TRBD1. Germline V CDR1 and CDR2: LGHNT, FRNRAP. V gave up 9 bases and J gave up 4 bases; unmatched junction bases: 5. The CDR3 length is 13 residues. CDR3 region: CASQGAQYNEQFF. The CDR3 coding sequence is TGTGCTAGCCAGGGGGCCCAATACAATGAGCAGTTCTTC.

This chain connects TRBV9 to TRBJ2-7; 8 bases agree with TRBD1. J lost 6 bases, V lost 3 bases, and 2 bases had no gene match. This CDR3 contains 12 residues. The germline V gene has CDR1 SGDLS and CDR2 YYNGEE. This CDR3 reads CASSADRGEQYF. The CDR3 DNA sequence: TGTGCCAGCAGCGCTGACAGGGGCGAGCAGTACTTC.

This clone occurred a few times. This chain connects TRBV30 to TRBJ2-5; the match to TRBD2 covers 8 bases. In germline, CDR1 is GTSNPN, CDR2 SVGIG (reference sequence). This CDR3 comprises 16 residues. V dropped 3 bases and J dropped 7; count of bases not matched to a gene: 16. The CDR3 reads CAWSPKWRGVEGTQYF. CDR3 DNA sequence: TGTGCCTGGAGCCCCAAGTGGCGGGGGGTAGAGGGGACCCAGTACTTC.

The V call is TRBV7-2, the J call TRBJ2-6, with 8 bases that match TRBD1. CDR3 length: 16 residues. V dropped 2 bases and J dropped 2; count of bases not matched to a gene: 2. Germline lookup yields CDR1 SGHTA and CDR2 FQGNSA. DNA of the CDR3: TGTGCCAGCAGCTTAATGACAGGGGCTGGGGCCAACGTCCTGACTTTC. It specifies CASSLMTGAGANVLTF.

CDR3 in DNA: TGTGCCAGCAGCCAAAGAAGGACAGGGCTAAGGAACACCGGGGAGCTGTTTTTT. Translating gives CASSQRRTGLRNTGELFF. The chain uses TRBV5-6 and TRBJ2-2; 8 positions match TRBD1. This CDR3 has 18 residues. From germline, CDR1 is SGHDT and CDR2 YYEEEE. Trimming cost V 4 bases and J 1 base; bases outside gene matches: 12.

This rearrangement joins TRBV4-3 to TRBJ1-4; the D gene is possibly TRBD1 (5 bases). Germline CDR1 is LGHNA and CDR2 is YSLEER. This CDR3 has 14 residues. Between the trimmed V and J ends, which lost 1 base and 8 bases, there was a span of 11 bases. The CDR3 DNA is TGCGCCAGCAGCCAAGGGGGGGTTCGGGAAAAACTGTTTTTT. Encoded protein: CASSQGGVREKLFF.

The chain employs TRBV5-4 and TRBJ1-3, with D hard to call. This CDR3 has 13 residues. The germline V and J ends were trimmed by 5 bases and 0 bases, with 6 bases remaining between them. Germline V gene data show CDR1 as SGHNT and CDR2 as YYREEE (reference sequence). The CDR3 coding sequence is TGTGCCAGCAGGACAAGCTCTGGAAACACCATATATTTT. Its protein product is CASRTSSGNTIYF.

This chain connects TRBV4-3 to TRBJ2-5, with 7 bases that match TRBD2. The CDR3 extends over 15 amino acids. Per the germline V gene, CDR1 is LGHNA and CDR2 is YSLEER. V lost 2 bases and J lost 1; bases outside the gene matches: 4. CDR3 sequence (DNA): TGCGCCAGCAGCCAAAACCCGGGGGGCCAAGAGACCCAGTACTTC. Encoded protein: CASSQNPGGQETQYF.

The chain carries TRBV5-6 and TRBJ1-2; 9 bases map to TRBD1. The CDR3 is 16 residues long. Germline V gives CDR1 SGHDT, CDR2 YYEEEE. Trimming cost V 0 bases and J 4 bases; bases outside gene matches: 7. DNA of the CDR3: TGTGCCAGCAGCTTGGTTTCGGGACAGGGTATCTATGGCTACACCTTC. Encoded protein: CASSLVSGQGIYGYTF.

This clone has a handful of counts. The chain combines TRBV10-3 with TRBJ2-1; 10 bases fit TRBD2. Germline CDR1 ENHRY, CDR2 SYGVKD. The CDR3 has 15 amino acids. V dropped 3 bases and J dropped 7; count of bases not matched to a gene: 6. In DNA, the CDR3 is TGTGCCATCAGTGAACCAGCGGGGGGGCGAAATGAGCAGTTCTTC. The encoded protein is CAISEPAGGRNEQFF.

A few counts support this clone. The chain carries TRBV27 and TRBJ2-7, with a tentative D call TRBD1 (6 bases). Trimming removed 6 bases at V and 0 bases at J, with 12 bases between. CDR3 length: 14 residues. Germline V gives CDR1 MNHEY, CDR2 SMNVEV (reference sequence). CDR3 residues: CASRGTGLSYEQYF. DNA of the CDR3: TGTGCCAGCAGAGGAACAGGGCTCTCCTACGAGCAGTACTTC.

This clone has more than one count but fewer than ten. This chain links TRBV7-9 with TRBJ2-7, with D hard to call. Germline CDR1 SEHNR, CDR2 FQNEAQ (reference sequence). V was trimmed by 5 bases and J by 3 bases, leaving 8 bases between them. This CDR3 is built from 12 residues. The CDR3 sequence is CASSRTDYEQYF. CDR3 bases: TGTGCCAGCAGCCGAACAGACTACGAGCAGTACTTC.

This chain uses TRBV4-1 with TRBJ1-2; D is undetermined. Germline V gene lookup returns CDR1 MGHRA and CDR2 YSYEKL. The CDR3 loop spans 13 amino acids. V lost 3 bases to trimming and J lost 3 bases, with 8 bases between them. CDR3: CASSQSVYYGYTF. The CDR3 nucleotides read TGCGCCAGCAGCCAGTCCGTATACTATGGCTACACCTTC.

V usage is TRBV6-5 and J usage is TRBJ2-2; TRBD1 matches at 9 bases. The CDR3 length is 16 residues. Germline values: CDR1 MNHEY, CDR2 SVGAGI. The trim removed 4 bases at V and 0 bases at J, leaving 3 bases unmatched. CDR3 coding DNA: TGTGCCAGCAGTTGGACAGGGGCCGCGAACACCGGGGAGCTGTTTTTT. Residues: CASSWTGAANTGELFF.

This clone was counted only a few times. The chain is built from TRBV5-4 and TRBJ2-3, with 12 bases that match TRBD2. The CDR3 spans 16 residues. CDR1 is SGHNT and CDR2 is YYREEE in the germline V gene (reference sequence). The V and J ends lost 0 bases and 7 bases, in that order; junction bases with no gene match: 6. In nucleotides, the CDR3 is TGTGCCAGCAGCTTGGCCGCTAGCGGGGGGGAAAATACGCAGTATTTT. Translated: CASSLAASGGENTQYF.

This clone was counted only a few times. This CDR3 is CASSSGQNTGELFF. The CDR3 DNA follows: TGTGCCAGCAGCTCGGGACAGAACACCGGGGAGCTGTTTTTT. J is TRBJ2-2 and V is TRBV11-1, with TRBD1 as a possible D gene (6 bases). V shed 4 bases and J shed 1 base, with 7 bases lying between them. CDR3 length: 14 amino acids. Germline values: CDR1 SGHAT, CDR2 FQDESV (reference sequence).

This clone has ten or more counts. CDR3 protein: CAWRADRLAMGTGELFF. The DNA of the CDR3 is TGTGCCTGGAGGGCCGACCGGCTAGCGATGGGGACCGGGGAGCTGTTTTTT. The chain has TRBV30 and TRBJ2-2, with a weak D call TRBD2 (6 bases). The CDR3 is 17 amino acids. V lost 3 bases to trimming and J lost 5 bases, with 22 bases between them. Germline CDR1 reads GTSNPN; CDR2 reads SVGIG (reference sequence). The full variable domain, with the rest looked up from reference TRBV30 and TRBJ2-2, is SQTIHQWPATLVQPVGSPLSLECTVEGTSNPNLYWYRQAAGRGLQLLFYSVGIGQISSEVPQNLSASRPQDRQFILSSKKLLLSDSGFYLCAWRADRLAMGTGELFFGEGSRLTVL.

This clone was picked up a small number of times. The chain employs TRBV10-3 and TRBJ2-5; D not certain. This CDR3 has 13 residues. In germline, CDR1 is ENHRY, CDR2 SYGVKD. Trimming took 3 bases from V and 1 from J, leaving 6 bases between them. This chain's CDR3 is CAISDSFQETQYF. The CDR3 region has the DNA TGTGCCATCAGTGATAGTTTCCAAGAGACCCAGTACTTC.

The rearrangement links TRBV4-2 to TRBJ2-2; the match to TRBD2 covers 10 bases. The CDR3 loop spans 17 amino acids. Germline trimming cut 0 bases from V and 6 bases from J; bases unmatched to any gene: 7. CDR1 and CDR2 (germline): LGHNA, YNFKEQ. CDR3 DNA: TGTGCCAGCAGCCAAGATCCAAGCGGGGGGGCCGCCGGGGAGCTGTTTTTT. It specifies CASSQDPSGGAAGELFF.